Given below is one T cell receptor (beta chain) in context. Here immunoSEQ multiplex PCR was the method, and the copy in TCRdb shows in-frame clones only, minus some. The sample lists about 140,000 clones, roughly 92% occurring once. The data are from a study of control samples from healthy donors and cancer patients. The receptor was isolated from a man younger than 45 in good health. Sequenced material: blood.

This chain's CDR3 is CASSTQGPQETQYF. The CDR3 DNA reads TGTGCCAGTAGTACGCAGGGGCCGCAAGAGACCCAGTACTTC. This chain joins TRBV19 and TRBJ2-5, with TRBD1 as a possible D gene (6 bases). CDR1 and CDR2 (germline): LNHDA, SQIVND (reference sequence). CDR3 length: 14 residues. V was cut by 4 bases and J by 2 bases, with 11 bases left in between.